This is a list of T cell receptor beta chains from one sample in a study of OX40 agonist ivuxolimab in advanced cancers. Clones were sequenced by immunoSEQ multiplex PCR, and TCRdb holds only the in-frame ones, with some missing. The sample has roughly 10,000 clones, 77% seen once. The source material was CD4+ or CD8+ T cells sorted from blood, sampled in a trial of the OX40 agonist ivuxolimab. These receptors were obtained from an adult with an advanced solid tumor such as melanoma, head and neck, liver or kidney cancer. The CDR3 runs from the conserved cysteine through the conserved F or W. D genes are given only for firm matches. Size tells how often a clone was seen (once, few, many) or the class of an expanded clone, and some rows leave it out.

TRBD1	TRBV7-3	NA	TRBJ2-1	CASSLGTGPYNEQFF	TGTGCCAGCAGCTTAGGGACAGGGCCCTACAATGAGCAGTTCTTC
NA	TRBV7-3	NA	TRBJ1-1	CASSSDRNTEAFF	TGTGCCAGCAGCTCTGATAGGAACACTGAAGCTTTCTTT
TRBD1	TRBV7-2	once	TRBJ1-2	CASSAFDRGAKGYTF	TGTGCCAGCAGCGCATTCGACAGGGGGGCAAAGGGCTACACCTTC
NA	TRBV6-5	NA	TRBJ2-7	CASTPPQGGPREQYF	TGTGCCAGCACCCCACCGCAGGGGGGGCCCCGCGAGCAGTACTTC
NA	TRBV7-2	medium-sized	TRBJ2-7	CASSLAVWTDEQYF	TGTGCCAGCAGCTTAGCTGTTTGGACCGACGAGCAGTACTTC
NA	TRBV30	medium-sized	TRBJ2-5	CAWSLGSAEETQYF	TGTGCCTGGAGTCTCGGGTCCGCAGAGGAGACCCAGTACTTC
TRBD2	TRBV28	NA	TRBJ2-5	CASSLWVGGDQETQYF	TGTGCCAGCAGTTTATGGGTGGGGGGGGACCAAGAGACCCAGTACTTC
NA	TRBV21-1	few	TRBJ2-5	CASSKEGAGGCETQYF	TGTGCCAGCAGCAAAGAGGGGGCAGGGGGATGTGAGACCCAGTACTTC
NA	TRBV11-3	NA	TRBJ2-3	CASSPRVPVIGTDTQYF	TGTGCCAGCAGCCCAAGGGTTCCGGTAATAGGCACAGATACGCAGTATTTT
TRBD2	TRBV4-2	NA	TRBJ2-7	CASSQETSGGYEQYF	TGTGCCAGCAGCCAAGAGACTAGCGGGGGATACGAGCAGTACTTC
TRBD2	TRBV5-1	NA	TRBJ2-1	CASSTTTSGRAPQFF	TGCGCCAGCAGCACCACGACTAGCGGGAGGGCCCCCCAGTTCTTC
TRBD1	TRBV27	NA	TRBJ1-2	CASSRTGVNYGYTF	TGTGCCAGCAGTCGGACAGGGGTTAACTATGGCTACACCTTC
NA	TRBV6-6	NA	TRBJ2-7	CASSYESAGSYEQYF	TGTGCCAGCAGTTACGAGTCCGCAGGGAGCTACGAGCAGTACTTC
NA	TRBV9	NA	TRBJ2-5	CASSGEGPRAVTQYF	TGTGCCAGCAGCGGCGAGGGACCCCGCGCTGTGACCCAGTACTTC
NA	TRBV7-3	NA	TRBJ2-2	CASSLTGGETGELFF	TGTGCCAGCAGCTTAACGGGCGGGGAGACCGGGGAGCTGTTTTTT
TRBD2	TRBV4-2	NA	TRBJ2-3	CASSQTSVSTDTQYF	TGTGCCAGCAGCCAAACTAGCGTTAGCACAGATACGCAGTATTTT
NA	TRBV5-1	NA	TRBJ2-7	CASSLVRGTYEQYF	TGCGCCAGCAGCTTGGTTCGGGGAACCTACGAGCAGTACTTC
TRBD1	TRBV19	NA	TRBJ2-1	CASSLTGDHNEQFF	TGTGCCAGTAGTTTAACAGGGGATCACAATGAGCAGTTCTTC
TRBD2	TRBV4-2	NA	TRBJ2-2	CASSHPIGRERGGELFF	TGTGCCAGCAGCCACCCCATCGGGCGGGAGCGGGGCGGGGAGCTGTTTTTT
TRBD1	TRBV9	NA	TRBJ2-2	CASSARQGAVGELFF	TGTGCCAGCAGCGCCCGACAGGGGGCGGTCGGGGAGCTGTTTTTT
TRBD1	TRBV5-6	medium-sized	TRBJ1-2	CASSFRTGKGYGYTF	TGTGCCAGCAGCTTTCGGACAGGAAAGGGCTATGGCTACACCTTC
TRBD2	TRBV7-9	NA	TRBJ2-1	CASSRTSGGADEQFF	TGTGCCAGCAGCCGGACTAGCGGGGGGGCCGATGAGCAGTTCTTC
NA	TRBV21-1	NA	TRBJ1-3	CASSKGGAGNTIYF	TGTGCCAGCAGCAAAGGGGGGGCTGGAAACACCATATATTTT
NA	TRBV7-8	NA	TRBJ2-3	CASSQGATSTDTQYF	TGTGCCAGCAGCCAAGGGGCAACTAGCACAGATACGCAGTATTTT
NA	TRBV27	once	TRBJ1-6	CASSLMGQTGSPLHF	TGTGCCAGCAGCCTTATGGGACAAACAGGTTCACCCCTCCACTTT
NA	TRBV5-4	NA	TRBJ2-5	CASPGGEGQETQYF	TGTGCCAGCCCCGGGGGCGAGGGGCAAGAGACCCAGTACTTC
NA	TRBV27	NA	TRBJ1-4	CASSSFRGVGEKLFF	TGTGCCAGCAGTTCCTTTCGGGGGGTTGGGGAAAAACTGTTTTTT
NA	TRBV13	NA	TRBJ2-6	CASSPGAPGANVLTF	TGTGCCAGCAGCCCCGGGGCTCCTGGGGCCAACGTCCTGACTTTC
NA	TRBV5-6	NA	TRBJ1-5	CASSPSNNQPQHF	TGTGCCAGCAGCCCATCCAACAATCAGCCCCAGCATTTT
NA	TRBV29-1	NA	TRBJ2-7	CSVEVIGGGEQYF	TGCAGCGTTGAAGTGATAGGGGGAGGCGAGCAGTACTTC
TRBD1	TRBV11-2	once	TRBJ2-3	CASSPGQGIADTQYF	TGTGCCAGCAGCCCCGGACAGGGGATCGCAGATACGCAGTATTTT
NA	TRBV27	NA	TRBJ1-6	CASSGLTVNNSPLHF	TGTGCCAGCAGTGGCCTAACAGTTAATAATTCACCCCTCCACTTT
TRBD1	TRBV5-1	NA	TRBJ1-1	CASSSDRGLLNTEAFF	TGCGCCAGCAGCTCGGACAGGGGGCTTTTGAACACTGAAGCTTTCTTT
NA	TRBV6-6	NA	TRBJ1-2	CASSNTGQPYNYGYTF	TGTGCCAGCAGTAATACTGGACAACCCTATAACTATGGCTACACCTTC
NA	TRBV11-1	NA	TRBJ1-2	CASSSHEYGYTF	TGTGCCAGCAGCTCCCACGAATATGGCTACACCTTC
TRBD2	TRBV6-5	NA	TRBJ2-5	CASSQELAGGETQYF	TGTGCCAGCAGCCAAGAGCTAGCGGGGGGAGAGACCCAGTACTTC
TRBD1	TRBV5-1	once	TRBJ1-2	CASSLAWDRGPDGYTF	TGCGCCAGCAGCTTGGCCTGGGACAGGGGACCGGATGGCTACACCTTC